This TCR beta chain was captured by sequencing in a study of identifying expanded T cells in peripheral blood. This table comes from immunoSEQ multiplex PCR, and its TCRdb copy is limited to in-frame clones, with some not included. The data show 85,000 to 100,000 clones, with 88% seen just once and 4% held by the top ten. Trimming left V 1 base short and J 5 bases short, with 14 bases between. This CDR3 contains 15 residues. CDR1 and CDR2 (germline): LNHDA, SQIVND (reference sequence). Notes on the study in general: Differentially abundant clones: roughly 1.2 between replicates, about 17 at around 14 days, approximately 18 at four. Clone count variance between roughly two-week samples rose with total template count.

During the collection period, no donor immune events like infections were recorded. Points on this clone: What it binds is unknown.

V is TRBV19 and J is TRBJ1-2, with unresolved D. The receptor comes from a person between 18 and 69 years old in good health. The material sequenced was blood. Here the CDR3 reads CASSIVPDVLYGYTF. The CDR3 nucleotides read TGTGCCAGTAGTATAGTTCCGGACGTATTATATGGCTACACCTTC.